This is a list of T cell receptor beta chains from one sample in a study of blood T cell repertoires in COVID-19. The table came from immunoSEQ multiplex PCR; TCRdb's copy has only in-frame clones and leaves some out. The sample includes 490,000 or so clones, roughly 90% of them seen just once. The sample was PBMCs or T cells enriched from blood (not recorded which). The receptor source for this set is a middle-aged woman who had recovered from COVID-19. CDR3s include the opening cysteine and the closing phenylalanine or tryptophan. A D gene is named only where the DNA matches it firmly. The size of a clone is reported for some rows only, either as once, few or many, or as a class for expanded clones.

CDR3 protein: CASSSDGGRTDTQYF; CDR3 DNA: TGCGCCAGCAGCTCGGACGGGGGGCGCACAGATACGCAGTATTTT; D gene: .; J gene: TRBJ2-3; clone size: .; V gene: TRBV5-1
CDR3 protein: CASSQTGADLGQYF; CDR3 DNA: TGCGCCAGCAGCCAGACAGGGGCTGACTTAGGGCAGTACTTC; D gene: TRBD1; J gene: TRBJ2-7; clone size: .; V gene: TRBV5-1
CDR3 protein: CASSRQGNNEQFF; CDR3 DNA: TGTGCCAGCAGCCGTCAGGGGAACAATGAGCAGTTCTTC; D gene: .; J gene: TRBJ2-1; clone size: once; V gene: TRBV7-8
CDR3 protein: CASSQVDRTGGELFF; CDR3 DNA: TGTGCCAGCAGTCAGGTGGACAGGACGGGTGGGGAGCTGTTTTTT; D gene: TRBD1; J gene: TRBJ2-2; clone size: .; V gene: TRBV7-2
CDR3 protein: CASSHRDRGNEQFF; CDR3 DNA: TGTGCCAGCAGCCACCGGGACAGGGGAAATGAGCAGTTCTTC; D gene: TRBD1; J gene: TRBJ2-1; clone size: few; V gene: TRBV7-9
CDR3 protein: CASSKGYRVRDNEKLFF; CDR3 DNA: TGTGCCAGCAGCAAAGGCTACAGGGTGAGGGATAATGAAAAACTGTTTTTT; D gene: .; J gene: TRBJ1-4; clone size: few; V gene: TRBV21-1
CDR3 protein: CASSWTGVNNYGYTF; CDR3 DNA: TGCGCCAGCAGCTGGACAGGGGTCAATAACTATGGCTACACCTTC; D gene: TRBD1; J gene: TRBJ1-2; clone size: .; V gene: TRBV5-1
CDR3 protein: CASSPPGGRSQETQYF; CDR3 DNA: TGTGCCAGCAGTCCGCCCGGGGGGAGGTCTCAAGAGACCCAGTACTTC; D gene: TRBD2; J gene: TRBJ2-5; clone size: .; V gene: TRBV6-6
CDR3 protein: CAISDPPPPGQYF; CDR3 DNA: TGTGCCATCAGTGACCCCCCTCCCCCGGGGCAGTACTTC; D gene: .; J gene: TRBJ2-7; clone size: .; V gene: TRBV10-3
CDR3 protein: CASRNPGGYGYTF; CDR3 DNA: TGTGCCAGCAGAAATCCAGGGGGCTATGGCTACACCTTC; D gene: TRBD1; J gene: TRBJ1-2; clone size: few; V gene: TRBV6-5
CDR3 protein: CASSQDQYRFSGNTIYF; CDR3 DNA: TGTGCCAGCAGCCAAGATCAATATCGGTTTTCTGGAAACACCATATATTTT; D gene: .; J gene: TRBJ1-3; clone size: .; V gene: TRBV14
CDR3 protein: CASSISRGVHNEQFF; CDR3 DNA: TGTGCCAGCAGTATCTCCAGGGGAGTCCACAATGAGCAGTTCTTC; D gene: .; J gene: TRBJ2-1; clone size: .; V gene: TRBV7-9
CDR3 protein: CASTAQGQGNQPQHF; CDR3 DNA: TGTGCCAGCACCGCCCAAGGACAGGGGAATCAGCCCCAGCATTTT; D gene: TRBD1; J gene: TRBJ1-5; clone size: .; V gene: TRBV2
CDR3 protein: CASSTSGGYGGPQPQHF; CDR3 DNA: TGTGCCAGTAGTACCTCAGGGGGATACGGCGGACCTCAGCCCCAGCATTTT; D gene: TRBD1; J gene: TRBJ1-5; clone size: .; V gene: TRBV19
CDR3 protein: CATTGGSPAGYGYTF; CDR3 DNA: TGCGCCACCACCGGGGGGAGCCCGGCGGGCTATGGCTACACCTTC; D gene: .; J gene: TRBJ1-2; clone size: .; V gene: TRBV10-2
CDR3 protein: CASSTTTVSNYGYTF; CDR3 DNA: TGTGCCAGCAGCACTACGACAGTATCTAACTATGGCTACACCTTC; D gene: .; J gene: TRBJ1-2; clone size: once; V gene: TRBV9
CDR3 protein: CAIAAGVQETQYF; CDR3 DNA: TGTGCCATCGCAGCGGGGGTCCAAGAGACCCAGTACTTC; D gene: TRBD2; J gene: TRBJ2-5; clone size: .; V gene: TRBV10-3
CDR3 protein: CASRGTGRETQYF; CDR3 DNA: TGTGCCAGCAGGGGGACAGGGAGGGAGACCCAGTACTTC; D gene: TRBD1; J gene: TRBJ2-5; clone size: .; V gene: TRBV27
CDR3 protein: CASRSGSTYF; CDR3 DNA: TGCGCCAGCCGTAGCGGGAGTACGTACTTC; D gene: TRBD2; J gene: TRBJ2-7; clone size: .; V gene: TRBV10-2
CDR3 protein: CASSLFQSTGELFF; CDR3 DNA: TGTGCCAGCAGTTTGTTTCAGTCCACCGGGGAGCTGTTTTTT; D gene: .; J gene: TRBJ2-2; clone size: .; V gene: TRBV28
CDR3 protein: CASSSETRVYEQYF; CDR3 DNA: TGTGCCAGCAGCTCCGAGACCCGGGTCTACGAGCAGTACTTC; D gene: .; J gene: TRBJ2-7; clone size: .; V gene: TRBV7-2
CDR3 protein: CATSDGGTDTQYF; CDR3 DNA: TGTGCCACCAGTGATGGGGGGACAGATACGCAGTATTTT; D gene: .; J gene: TRBJ2-3; clone size: .; V gene: TRBV24-1
CDR3 protein: CASSVRGAGELFF; CDR3 DNA: TGTGCCAGCAGCGTACGGGGGGCCGGGGAGCTGTTTTTT; D gene: TRBD2; J gene: TRBJ2-2; clone size: .; V gene: TRBV7-8
CDR3 protein: CASSYSSGSRLRQYF; CDR3 DNA: TGTGCCAGCAGTTACTCAAGTGGGAGTAGGCTTCGGCAGTACTTC; D gene: .; J gene: TRBJ2-7; clone size: .; V gene: TRBV6-5
CDR3 protein: CASSPTSGSPLSSYNEQFF; CDR3 DNA: TGTGCCAGCAGCCCTACTAGCGGGAGCCCCCTTAGCTCCTACAATGAGCAGTTCTTC; D gene: TRBD2; J gene: TRBJ2-1; clone size: .; V gene: TRBV7-2
CDR3 protein: CASSEQGSTDTQYF; CDR3 DNA: TGTGCCAGCAGCGAGCAGGGGAGCACAGATACGCAGTATTTT; D gene: .; J gene: TRBJ2-3; clone size: .; V gene: TRBV7-9
CDR3 protein: CASKDRVSSYNSPLHF; CDR3 DNA: TGTGCCAGCAAGGACAGGGTTAGCTCCTATAATTCACCCCTCCACTTT; D gene: TRBD1; J gene: TRBJ1-6; clone size: .; V gene: TRBV25-1
CDR3 protein: CASSFVSGPTGELFF; CDR3 DNA: TGCGCCAGCAGCTTCGTTAGCGGGCCGACCGGGGAGCTGTTTTTT; D gene: TRBD2; J gene: TRBJ2-2; clone size: .; V gene: TRBV5-1
CDR3 protein: CASSLGTVKQETQYF; CDR3 DNA: TGTGCCAGCAGCTTGGGGACAGTGAAACAAGAGACCCAGTACTTC; D gene: .; J gene: TRBJ2-5; clone size: .; V gene: TRBV5-6
CDR3 protein: CASSIGLAGGVDTQYF; CDR3 DNA: TGTGCCAGTAGTATCGGGCTAGCGGGAGGGGTAGATACGCAGTATTTT; D gene: TRBD2; J gene: TRBJ2-3; clone size: .; V gene: TRBV19
CDR3 protein: CASSARGREGLYEQYF; CDR3 DNA: TGTGCCAGCAGCGCTAGGGGGCGGGAGGGCCTCTACGAGCAGTACTTC; D gene: TRBD2; J gene: TRBJ2-7; clone size: .; V gene: TRBV5-4
CDR3 protein: CASSKGTGESPLHF; CDR3 DNA: TGTGCCAGTAGTAAGGGGACAGGGGAATCACCCCTCCACTTT; D gene: TRBD1; J gene: TRBJ1-6; clone size: .; V gene: TRBV19
CDR3 protein: CASSLRSSGNTQYF; CDR3 DNA: TGTGCCAGCAGTTTACGGTCTAGCGGCAATACGCAGTATTTT; D gene: TRBD2; J gene: TRBJ2-3; clone size: .; V gene: TRBV27
CDR3 protein: CASSPTASNTEAFF; CDR3 DNA: TGTGCCAGTAGTCCAACAGCTTCGAACACTGAAGCTTTCTTT; D gene: .; J gene: TRBJ1-1; clone size: .; V gene: TRBV19
CDR3 protein: CASSLGTQGAGQPQHF; CDR3 DNA: TGTGCCAGCAGCTTAGGAACACAGGGGGCAGGTCAGCCCCAGCATTTT; D gene: TRBD1; J gene: TRBJ1-5; clone size: .; V gene: TRBV11-2
CDR3 protein: CASSLGLFTEAFF; CDR3 DNA: TGTGCCAGCAGTTTAGGACTGTTTACTGAAGCTTTCTTT; D gene: .; J gene: TRBJ1-1; clone size: .; V gene: TRBV12-3/TRBV12-4
CDR3 protein: CATSDRRGLSTGTGELFF; CDR3 DNA: TGTGCCACCAGTGATCGAAGAGGACTCTCAACGGGGACCGGGGAGCTGTTTTTT; D gene: .; J gene: TRBJ2-2; clone size: .; V gene: TRBV24-1
CDR3 protein: CASSSGRRSYEQYF; CDR3 DNA: TGTGCCAGCAGCTCTGGTCGGAGGTCCTACGAGCAGTACTTC; D gene: .; J gene: TRBJ2-7; clone size: .; V gene: TRBV7-2
CDR3 protein: CASGEGDTQYF; CDR3 DNA: TGTGCCAGCGGGGAGGGAGATACGCAGTATTTT; D gene: TRBD2; J gene: TRBJ2-3; clone size: .; V gene: TRBV18
CDR3 protein: CASSFSGRAGTQYF; CDR3 DNA: TGTGCCAGCAGCTTTAGCGGGAGGGCGGGGACGCAGTATTTT; D gene: TRBD2; J gene: TRBJ2-3; clone size: .; V gene: TRBV13
CDR3 protein: CASSSSGAFNEKLFF; CDR3 DNA: TGTGCCAGCAGCTCCTCAGGGGCGTTTAATGAAAAACTGTTTTTT; D gene: .; J gene: TRBJ1-4; clone size: .; V gene: TRBV11-2
CDR3 protein: CASSSQPDSPQYF; CDR3 DNA: TGTGCCAGCAGCTCTCAGCCGGACTCGCCCCAGTACTTC; D gene: .; J gene: TRBJ2-5; clone size: .; V gene: TRBV7-9
CDR3 protein: CASSSNRGQPVSTGELFF; CDR3 DNA: TGTGCCAGCAGCTCCAACAGGGGGCAGCCCGTTAGCACCGGGGAGCTGTTTTTT; D gene: TRBD1; J gene: TRBJ2-2; clone size: .; V gene: TRBV5-8
CDR3 protein: CASSFHSLGQTLSGYTF; CDR3 DNA: TGTGCCAGCAGTTTTCATAGCTTGGGACAGACCCTCTCAGGCTACACCTTC; D gene: TRBD1; J gene: TRBJ1-2; clone size: .; V gene: TRBV27
CDR3 protein: CASRQGASGNTIYF; CDR3 DNA: TGTGCCAGCAGACAGGGGGCCTCTGGAAACACCATATATTTT; D gene: TRBD1; J gene: TRBJ1-3; clone size: .; V gene: TRBV11-3
CDR3 protein: CASSAGLAGGHGELFF; CDR3 DNA: TGTGCCAGCAGTGCGGGACTAGCGGGAGGCCACGGGGAGCTGTTTTTT; D gene: TRBD2; J gene: TRBJ2-2; clone size: .; V gene: TRBV28
CDR3 protein: CAWSHKQGRQPQHF; CDR3 DNA: TGTGCCTGGTCACATAAACAGGGGAGGCAGCCCCAGCATTTT; D gene: TRBD1; J gene: TRBJ1-5; clone size: .; V gene: TRBV30
CDR3 protein: CASSLRDTGELFF; CDR3 DNA: TGTGCCAGCAGTTTGAGGGACACCGGGGAGCTGTTTTTT; D gene: .; J gene: TRBJ2-2; clone size: .; V gene: TRBV12-3/TRBV12-4
CDR3 protein: CATSDLGQGTWASYTF; CDR3 DNA: TGTGCCACCAGTGACCTCGGACAGGGGACATGGGCCAGCTACACCTTC; D gene: TRBD1; J gene: TRBJ1-2; clone size: .; V gene: TRBV24-1
CDR3 protein: CASSPLPLQQLNYGYTF; CDR3 DNA: TGTGCCAGCTCGCCCCTTCCCCTTCAACAGTTAAACTATGGCTACACCTTC; D gene: .; J gene: TRBJ1-2; clone size: .; V gene: TRBV18